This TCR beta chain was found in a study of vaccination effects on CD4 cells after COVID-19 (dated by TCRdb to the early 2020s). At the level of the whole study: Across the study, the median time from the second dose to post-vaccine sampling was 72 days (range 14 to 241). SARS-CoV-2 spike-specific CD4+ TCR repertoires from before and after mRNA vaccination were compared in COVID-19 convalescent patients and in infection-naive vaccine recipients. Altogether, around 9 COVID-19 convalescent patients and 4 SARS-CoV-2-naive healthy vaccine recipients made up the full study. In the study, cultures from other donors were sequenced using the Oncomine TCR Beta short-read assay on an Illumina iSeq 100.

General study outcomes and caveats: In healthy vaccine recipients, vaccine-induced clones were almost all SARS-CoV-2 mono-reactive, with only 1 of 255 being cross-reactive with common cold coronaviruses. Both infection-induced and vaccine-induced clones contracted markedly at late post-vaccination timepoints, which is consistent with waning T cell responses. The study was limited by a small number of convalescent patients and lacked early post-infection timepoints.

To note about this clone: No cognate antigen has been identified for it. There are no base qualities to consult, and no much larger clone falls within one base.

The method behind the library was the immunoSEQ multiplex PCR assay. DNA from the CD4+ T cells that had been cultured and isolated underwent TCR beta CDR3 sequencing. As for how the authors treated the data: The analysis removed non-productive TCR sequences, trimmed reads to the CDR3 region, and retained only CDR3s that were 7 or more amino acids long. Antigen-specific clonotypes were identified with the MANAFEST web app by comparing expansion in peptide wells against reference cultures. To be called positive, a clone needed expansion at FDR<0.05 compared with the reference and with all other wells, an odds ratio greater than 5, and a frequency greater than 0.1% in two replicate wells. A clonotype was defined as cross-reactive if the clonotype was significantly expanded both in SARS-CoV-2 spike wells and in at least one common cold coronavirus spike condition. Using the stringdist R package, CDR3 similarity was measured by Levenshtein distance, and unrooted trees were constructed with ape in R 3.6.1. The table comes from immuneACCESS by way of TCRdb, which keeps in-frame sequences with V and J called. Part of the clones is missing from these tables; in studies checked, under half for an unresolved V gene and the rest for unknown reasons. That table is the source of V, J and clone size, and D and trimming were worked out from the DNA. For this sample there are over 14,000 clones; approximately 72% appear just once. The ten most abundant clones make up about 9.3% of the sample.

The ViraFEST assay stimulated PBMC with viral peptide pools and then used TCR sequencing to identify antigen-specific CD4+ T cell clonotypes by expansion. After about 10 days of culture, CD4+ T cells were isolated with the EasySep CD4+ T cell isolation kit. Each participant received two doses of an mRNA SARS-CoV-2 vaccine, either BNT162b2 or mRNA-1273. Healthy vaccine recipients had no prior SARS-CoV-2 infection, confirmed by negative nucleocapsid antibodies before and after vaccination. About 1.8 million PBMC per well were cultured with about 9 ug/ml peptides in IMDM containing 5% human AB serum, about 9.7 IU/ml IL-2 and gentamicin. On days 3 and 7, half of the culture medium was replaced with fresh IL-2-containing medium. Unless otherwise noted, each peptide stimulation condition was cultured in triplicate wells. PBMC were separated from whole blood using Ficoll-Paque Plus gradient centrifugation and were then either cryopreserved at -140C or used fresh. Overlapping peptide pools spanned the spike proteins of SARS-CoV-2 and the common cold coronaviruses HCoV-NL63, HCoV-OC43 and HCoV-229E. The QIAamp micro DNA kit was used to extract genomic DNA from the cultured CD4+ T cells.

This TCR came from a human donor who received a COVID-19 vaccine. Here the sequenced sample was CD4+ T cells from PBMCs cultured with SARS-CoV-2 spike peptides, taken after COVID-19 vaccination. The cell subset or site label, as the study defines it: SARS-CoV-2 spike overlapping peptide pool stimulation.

The CDR3 here reads CASSPGQGYNEQFF. The bases read TGTGCCAGCAGTCCGGGACAGGGATACAATGAGCAGTTCTTC. The V and J segments used are TRBV28 and TRBJ2-1, with 9 central nucleotides matching TRBD1. After removal of 5 bases from V and 4 bases from J, the junction retains 3 bases not matched to a gene. From a lookup of the germline V gene, CDR1 and CDR2 are MDHEN and SYDVKM. The CDR3 goes from the cysteine to the phenylalanine over 14 residues. Only CDR3 DNA is held: 42 bases, read in frame from base 1.